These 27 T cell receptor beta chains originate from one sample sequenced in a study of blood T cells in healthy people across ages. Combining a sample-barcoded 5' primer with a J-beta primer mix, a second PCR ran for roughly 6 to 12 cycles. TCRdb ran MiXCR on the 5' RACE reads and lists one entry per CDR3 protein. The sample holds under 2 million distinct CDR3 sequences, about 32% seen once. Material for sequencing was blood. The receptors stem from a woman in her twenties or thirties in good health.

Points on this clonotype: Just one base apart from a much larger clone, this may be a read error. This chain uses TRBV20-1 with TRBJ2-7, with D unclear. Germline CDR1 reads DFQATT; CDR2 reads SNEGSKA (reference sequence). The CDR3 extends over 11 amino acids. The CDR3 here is CSAEDGYERYF. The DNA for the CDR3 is TGCAGTGCTGAGGACGGGTACGAGCGGTACTTC.

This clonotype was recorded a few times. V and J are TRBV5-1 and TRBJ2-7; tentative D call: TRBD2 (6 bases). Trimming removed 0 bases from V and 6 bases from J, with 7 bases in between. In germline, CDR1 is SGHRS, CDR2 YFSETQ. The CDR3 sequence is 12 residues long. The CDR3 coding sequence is TGCGCCAGCAGCTTGGTGGAGGGCGAGCAGTACTTC. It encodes CASSLVEGEQYF.

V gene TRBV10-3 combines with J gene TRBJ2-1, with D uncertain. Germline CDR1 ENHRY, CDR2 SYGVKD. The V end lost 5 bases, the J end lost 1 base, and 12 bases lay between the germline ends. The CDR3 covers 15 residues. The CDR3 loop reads CAISQDARSYNEQFF. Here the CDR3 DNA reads TGTGCCATCAGTCAGGACGCCCGATCCTACAATGAGCAGTTCTTC.

CDR3 DNA sequence: TGCAGTGCTAGAAAGGGGGAAACTGAAGCTTTCTTT. Protein sequence: CSARKGETEAFF. This chain joins TRBV20-1 and TRBJ1-1; the D gene is possibly TRBD1 (6 bases). Between the trimmed V and J ends, which lost 2 bases and 5 bases, there was a span of 9 bases. The CDR3 extends over 12 amino acids. Germline V gives CDR1 DFQATT, CDR2 SNEGSKA (reference sequence).

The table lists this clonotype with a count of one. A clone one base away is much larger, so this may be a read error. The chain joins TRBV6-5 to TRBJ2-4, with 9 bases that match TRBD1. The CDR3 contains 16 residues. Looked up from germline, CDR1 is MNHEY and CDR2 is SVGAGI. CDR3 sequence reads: CTSSWGQGLAKNIQYF. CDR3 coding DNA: TGTACCAGCAGTTGGGGACAGGGATTAGCCAAAAACATTCAGTACTTC.

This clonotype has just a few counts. The CDR3 sequence is CASSPCTGELFF. The CDR3 DNA sequence: TGTGCCAGCAGCCCATGCACCGGGGAGCTGTTTTTT. This sequence joins TRBV7-2 and TRBJ2-2, with unresolved D. The germline V gene encodes CDR1 SGHTA and CDR2 FQGNSA. V was shortened by 5 bases and J by 4 bases, with 5 bases between the two germline ends. The CDR3 runs to 12 residues. Drawing the rest from reference TRBV7-2 and TRBJ2-2, the complete variable domain is GAGVSQSPSNKVTEKGKDVELRCDPISGHTALYWYRQSLGQGLEFLIYFQGNSAPDKSGLPSDRFSAERTGGSVSTLTIQRTQQEDSAVYLCASSPCTGELFFGEGSRLTVL.

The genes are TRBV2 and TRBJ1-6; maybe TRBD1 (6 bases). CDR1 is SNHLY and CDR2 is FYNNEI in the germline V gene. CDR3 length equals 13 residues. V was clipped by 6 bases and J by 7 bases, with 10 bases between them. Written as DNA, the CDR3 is TGTGCCAGCAGGGGACAAATCAATTCACCCCTCCACTTT. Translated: CASRGQINSPLHF.

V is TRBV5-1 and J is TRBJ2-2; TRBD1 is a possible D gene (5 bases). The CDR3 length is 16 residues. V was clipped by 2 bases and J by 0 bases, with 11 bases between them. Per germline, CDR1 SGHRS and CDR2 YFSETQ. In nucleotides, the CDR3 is TGCGCCAGCAGCTTATGGGGCAATACGAACACCGGGGAGCTGTTTTTT. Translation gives CASSLWGNTNTGELFF.

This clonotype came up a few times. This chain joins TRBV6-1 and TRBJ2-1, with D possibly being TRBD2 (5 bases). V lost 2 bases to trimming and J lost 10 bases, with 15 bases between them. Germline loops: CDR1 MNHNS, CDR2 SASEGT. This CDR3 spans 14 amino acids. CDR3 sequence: CASSEFGESLEQFF. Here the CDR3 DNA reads TGTGCCAGCAGTGAATTCGGGGAAAGTTTGGAGCAGTTCTTC.

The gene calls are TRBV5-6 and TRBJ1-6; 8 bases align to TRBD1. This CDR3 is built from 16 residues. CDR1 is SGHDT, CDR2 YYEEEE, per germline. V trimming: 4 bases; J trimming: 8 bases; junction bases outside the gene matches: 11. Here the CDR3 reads CASSARTGRMDSPLHF. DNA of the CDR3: TGTGCCAGCAGCGCGAGGACAGGGAGGATGGATTCACCCCTCCACTTT.

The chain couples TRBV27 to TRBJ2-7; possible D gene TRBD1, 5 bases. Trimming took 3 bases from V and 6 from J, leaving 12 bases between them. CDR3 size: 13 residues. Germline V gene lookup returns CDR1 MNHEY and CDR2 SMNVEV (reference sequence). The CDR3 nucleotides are TGTGCCAGCAGTTTCAGGCAGGGTGGCGAGCAGTACTTC. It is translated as CASSFRQGGEQYF.

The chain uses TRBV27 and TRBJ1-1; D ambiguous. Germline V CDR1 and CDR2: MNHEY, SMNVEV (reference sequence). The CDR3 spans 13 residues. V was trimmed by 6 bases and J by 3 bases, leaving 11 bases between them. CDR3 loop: CASSVSADTEAFF. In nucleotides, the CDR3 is TGTGCCAGCAGCGTGTCAGCGGACACTGAAGCTTTCTTT.

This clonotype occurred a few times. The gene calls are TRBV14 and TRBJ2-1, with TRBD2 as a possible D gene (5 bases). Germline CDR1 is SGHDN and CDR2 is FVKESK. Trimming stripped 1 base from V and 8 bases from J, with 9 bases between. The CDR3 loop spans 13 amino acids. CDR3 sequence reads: CASSQGTSDEQFF. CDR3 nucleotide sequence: TGTGCCAGCAGCCAAGGGACTTCCGATGAGCAGTTCTTC.

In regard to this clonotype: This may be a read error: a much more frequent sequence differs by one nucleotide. The CDR3 DNA sequence: TGTGCCAGCAGCTTCAAGGTTACAGATACGCAGTATTTT. Encoded protein: CASSFKVTDTQYF. This sequence joins TRBV7-2 and TRBJ2-3, with unresolved D. The CDR3 runs to 13 residues. Trimming took 3 bases from V and 3 from J, leaving 7 bases between them. Germline V gives CDR1 SGHTA, CDR2 FQGNSA.

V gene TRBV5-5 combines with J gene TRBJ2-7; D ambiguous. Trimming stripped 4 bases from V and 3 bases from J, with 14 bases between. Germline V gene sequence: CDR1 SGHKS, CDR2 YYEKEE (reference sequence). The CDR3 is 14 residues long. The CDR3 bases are TGTGCCAGCAGCGGCCATGTAATATACTACGAGCAGTACTTC. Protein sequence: CASSGHVIYYEQYF.

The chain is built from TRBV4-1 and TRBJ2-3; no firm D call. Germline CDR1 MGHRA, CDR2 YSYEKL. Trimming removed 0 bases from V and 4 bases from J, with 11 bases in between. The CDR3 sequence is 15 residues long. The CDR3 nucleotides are TGCGCCAGCAGCCAAGATGGATTAGGTCCAGATACGCAGTATTTT. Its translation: CASSQDGLGPDTQYF.

CDR3: CASSQRHDSIYNEQFF. The CDR3 DNA reads TGTGCCAGCAGCCAGCGGCACGACTCTATTTACAATGAGCAGTTCTTC. This chain joins TRBV11-2 and TRBJ2-1; weak D call: TRBD2 (5 bases). Germline values: CDR1 SGHAT, CDR2 FQNNGV. CDR3 size: 16 residues. The germline V and J ends were trimmed by 5 bases and 4 bases, with 18 bases remaining between them.

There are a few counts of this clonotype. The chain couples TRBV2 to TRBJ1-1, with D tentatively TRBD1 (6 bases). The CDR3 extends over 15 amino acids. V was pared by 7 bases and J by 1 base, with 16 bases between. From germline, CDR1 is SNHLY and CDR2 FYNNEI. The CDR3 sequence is CASTYRQAKNTEAFF. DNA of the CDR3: TGTGCCAGCACCTACCGACAGGCTAAGAACACTGAAGCTTTCTTT. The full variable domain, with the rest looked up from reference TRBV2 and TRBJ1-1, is EPEVTQTPSHQVTQMGQEVILRCVPISNHLYFYWYRQILGQKVEFLVSFYNNEISEKSEIFDDQFSVERPDGSNFTLKIRSTKLEDSAMYFCASTYRQAKNTEAFFGQGTRLTVV.

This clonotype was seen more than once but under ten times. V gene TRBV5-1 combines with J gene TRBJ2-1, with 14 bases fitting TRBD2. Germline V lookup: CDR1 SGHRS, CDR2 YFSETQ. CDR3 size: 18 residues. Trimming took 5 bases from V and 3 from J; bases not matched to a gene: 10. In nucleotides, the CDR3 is TGCGCCAGCAGGGGTGGGACTAGCGGGAGAAATTTCTACAATGAGCAGTTCTTC. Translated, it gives CASRGGTSGRNFYNEQFF.

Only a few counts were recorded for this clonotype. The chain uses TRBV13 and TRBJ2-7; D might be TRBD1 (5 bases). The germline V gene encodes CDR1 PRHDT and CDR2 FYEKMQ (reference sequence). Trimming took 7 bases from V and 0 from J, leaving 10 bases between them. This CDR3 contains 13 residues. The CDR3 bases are TGTGCCAGCAACGTGGGGCGCTCCTACGAGCAGTACTTC. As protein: CASNVGRSYEQYF. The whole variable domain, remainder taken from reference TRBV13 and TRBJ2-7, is AAGVIQSPRHLIKEKRETATLKCYPIPRHDTVYWYQQGPGQDPQFLISFYEKMQSDKGSIPDRFSAQQFSDYHSELNMSSLELGDSALYFCASNVGRSYEQYFGPGTRLTVT.

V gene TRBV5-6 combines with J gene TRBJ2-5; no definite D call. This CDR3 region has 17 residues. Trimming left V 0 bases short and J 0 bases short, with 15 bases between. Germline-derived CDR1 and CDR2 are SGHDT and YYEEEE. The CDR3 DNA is TGTGCCAGCAGCTTGGGGTTTAGAAACGAGTACCAAGAGACCCAGTACTTC. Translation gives CASSLGFRNEYQETQYF.

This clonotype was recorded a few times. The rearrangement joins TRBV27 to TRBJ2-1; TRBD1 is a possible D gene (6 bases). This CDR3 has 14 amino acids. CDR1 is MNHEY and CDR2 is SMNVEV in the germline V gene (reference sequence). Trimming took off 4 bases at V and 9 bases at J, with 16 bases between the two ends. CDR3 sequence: CASSSFGTIGEQFF. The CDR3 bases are TGTGCCAGCAGTTCCTTCGGGACAATCGGTGAGCAGTTCTTC.

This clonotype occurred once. This CDR3 reads CASRGTEGDAQYF. Written as DNA, the CDR3 is TGTGCCAGCAGGGGGACAGAGGGGGATGCGCAGTATTTT. The genes are TRBV2 and TRBJ2-3, with 7 bases lining up with TRBD1. The CDR3 length is 13 residues. Germline V gene sequence: CDR1 SNHLY, CDR2 FYNNEI. V gave up 6 bases and J gave up 10 bases; unmatched junction bases: 10.

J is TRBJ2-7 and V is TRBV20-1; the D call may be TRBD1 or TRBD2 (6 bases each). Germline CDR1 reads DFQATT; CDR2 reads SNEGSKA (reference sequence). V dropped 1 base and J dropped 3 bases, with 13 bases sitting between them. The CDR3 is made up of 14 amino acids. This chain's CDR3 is CSARGGAGHYEQYF. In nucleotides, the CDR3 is TGCAGTGCTAGAGGGGGGGCAGGCCACTACGAGCAGTACTTC.

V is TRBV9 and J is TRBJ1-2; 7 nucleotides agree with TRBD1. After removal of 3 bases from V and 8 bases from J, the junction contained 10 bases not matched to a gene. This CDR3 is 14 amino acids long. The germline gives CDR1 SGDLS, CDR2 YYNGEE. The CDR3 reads CASSAETGTGGYTF. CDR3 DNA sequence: TGTGCCAGCAGCGCCGAGACAGGGACTGGGGGCTACACCTTC.

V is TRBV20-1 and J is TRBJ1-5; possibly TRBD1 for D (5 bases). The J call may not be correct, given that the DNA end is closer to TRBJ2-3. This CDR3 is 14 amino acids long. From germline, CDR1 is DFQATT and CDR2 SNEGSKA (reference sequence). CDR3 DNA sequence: TGCAGTGCTAGAGGTCAAGCAGGGCAGCAGCCCCAGTATTTT. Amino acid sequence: CSARGQAGQQPQYF.

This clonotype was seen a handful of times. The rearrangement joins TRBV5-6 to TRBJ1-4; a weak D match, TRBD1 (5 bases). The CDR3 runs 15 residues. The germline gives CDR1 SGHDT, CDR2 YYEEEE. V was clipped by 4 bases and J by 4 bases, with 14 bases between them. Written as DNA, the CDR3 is TGTGCCAGCAGCCGGGGGGTCGATTATAATGAAAAACTGTTTTTT. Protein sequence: CASSRGVDYNEKLFF. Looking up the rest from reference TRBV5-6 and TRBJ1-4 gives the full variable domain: DAGVTQSPTHLIKTRGQQVTLRCSPKSGHDTVSWYQQALGQGPQFIFQYYEEEERQRGNFPDRFSGHQFPNYSSELNVNALLLGDSALYLCASSRGVDYNEKLFFGSGTQLSVL.